A single sample gave rise to the 25 T cell receptor beta chains below, sequenced in a study of CD8+ T cells in alopecia areata. RNA was extracted and reverse transcribed into cDNA as the sequencing template. Sequencing was performed with immunoSEQ multiplex PCR; in TCRdb, only in-frame clones are kept and a portion is missing. The table has 200,000 to 250,000 clones, more than 60% seen once; the top ten hold 1% to 1.5%. This sample's treatment: oral pan-JAK inhibitor, 5-10 mg twice daily. Sequenced material: CD4+ T cells sorted from blood, taken around week 42, from a patient treated with tofacitinib. The receptor set was obtained from a human donor with alopecia areata.

The chain is built from TRBV15 and TRBJ2-5; D unresolved. The CDR3 contains 15 residues. V lost 2 bases to trimming and J lost 5 bases, with 15 bases between them. The germline V gene encodes CDR1 LNHNV and CDR2 YYDKDF (reference sequence). The CDR3 loop reads CATSRPLDLTETQYF. The CDR3 DNA reads TGTGCCACCAGCAGACCCCTGGACCTAACGGAGACCCAGTACTTC.

This clone was detected a few times. J is TRBJ2-4 and V is TRBV5-6, with a tentative D call TRBD1 (6 bases). The ends were cut back, 2 bases at V and 0 bases at J, with 9 bases in the middle. The CDR3 covers 15 residues. CDR1 and CDR2 (germline): SGHDT, YYEEEE. CDR3 residues: CASSFRGIAKNIQYF. CDR3 coding DNA: TGTGCCAGCAGCTTTAGGGGGATAGCCAAAAACATTCAGTACTTC.

CDR3 loop: CAIDKPIANYGYTF. DNA of the CDR3: TGTGCCATCGACAAACCCATCGCTAACTATGGCTACACCTTC. The genes are TRBV6-1 and TRBJ1-2; D is unclear. Germline-derived CDR1 and CDR2 are MNHNS and SASEGT. Deletions cut 10 bases from V and 0 bases from J, with 15 bases between. The CDR3 is made up of 14 amino acids.

The CDR3 here is CASSITTSALRGNLYNEQFF. In nucleotides, the CDR3 is TGCGCCAGCAGCATAACCACTAGCGCCCTTAGGGGAAACTTATACAATGAGCAGTTCTTC. The chain carries TRBV5-1 and TRBJ2-1, with TRBD2 matching 7 bases. The germline V gene has CDR1 SGHRS and CDR2 YFSETQ. V lost 4 bases to trimming and J lost 4 bases; unmatched junction nucleotides: 23. The length of the CDR3 is 20 residues.

The genes are TRBV7-2 and TRBJ1-2; D might be TRBD1 (5 bases). V was trimmed by 1 base and J by 6 bases, leaving 9 bases between them. Germline values: CDR1 SGHTA, CDR2 FQGNSA. The CDR3 has 13 amino acids. CDR3 sequence reads: CASSLGRGNGYTF. DNA of the CDR3: TGTGCCAGCAGCTTAGGACGGGGGAATGGCTACACCTTC. The entire variable domain, with the rest obtained from reference TRBV7-2 and TRBJ1-2, is as follows: GAGVSQSPSNKVTEKGKDVELRCDPISGHTALYWYRQSLGQGLEFLIYFQGNSAPDKSGLPSDRFSAERTGGSVSTLTIQRTQQEDSAVYLCASSLGRGNGYTFGSGTRLTVV.

In its sample, this clone was seen once. V gene TRBV23-1 combines with J gene TRBJ2-5; D may be TRBD2 (6 bases). TRBV23-1 is classed as an ORF, of uncertain function. The ends were cut back, 7 bases at V and 5 bases at J, with 20 bases in the middle. The CDR3 has 15 amino acids. The DNA for the CDR3 is TGCGCCAGCACCTACCGGGGCCTACGGGGGGAGACCCAGTACTTC. The encoded protein is CASTYRGLRGETQYF.

About this clone: Distinct nucleotide sequences in the sample also encode this CDR3. CDR3: CAWRGTGNTGELFF. In nucleotides, the CDR3 is TGTGCCTGGCGGGGGACAGGGAACACCGGGGAGCTGTTTTTT. The chain combines TRBV30 with TRBJ2-2; TRBD1 matches 8 bases. V lost 5 bases, J lost 1 base, and 3 bases stayed unmatched. Germline V CDR1 and CDR2: GTSNPN, SVGIG (reference sequence). CDR3 size: 14 residues.

In its sample, this clone was seen many times. The V gene is TRBV11-2, the J gene TRBJ1-2, with a tentative D call TRBD1 (5 bases). From germline, CDR1 is SGHAT and CDR2 FQNNGV. The V end was cut by 1 base, the J end by 6 bases, with 9 bases between. This CDR3 has 13 amino acids. CDR3 sequence: CASSLGQGNGYTF. Written as DNA, the CDR3 is TGTGCCAGCAGCTTAGGCCAGGGAAATGGCTACACCTTC.

This clone was counted once. The same CDR3 can be traced to other DNA sequences in this sample. V and J are TRBV29-1 and TRBJ1-1, with a possible D match to TRBD1 (6 bases). Between the trimmed V and J ends, which lost 3 bases and 1 base, there was a span of 9 bases. CDR3 length: 13 residues. CDR1 SQVTM and CDR2 ANQGSEA come from the germline V gene. The CDR3 region is CSVEVGGNTEAFF. The CDR3 nucleotides read TGCAGCGTTGAGGTAGGGGGGAACACTGAAGCTTTCTTT.

This rearrangement joins TRBV10-3 to TRBJ1-2; D gene ambiguous. Looked up from germline, CDR1 is ENHRY and CDR2 is SYGVKD. The V gene lost 0 bases and the J gene lost 0 bases, with 8 bases spanning the gap. The CDR3 sequence is 15 residues long. Here the CDR3 DNA reads TGTGCCATCAGTGAGTCGACACCTTCTAACTATGGCTACACCTTC. Translated, it gives CAISESTPSNYGYTF.

V is TRBV27 and J is TRBJ1-2, with D possibly matching TRBD1 (6 bases). V gave up 4 bases and J gave up 4 bases, with 10 bases separating them. The length of the CDR3 is 13 residues. Germline V gene lookup returns CDR1 MNHEY and CDR2 SMNVEV (reference sequence). The CDR3 DNA is TGTGCCAGCAGTTCGGGCAGGGGCTATGGCTACACCTTC. Translation gives CASSSGRGYGYTF.

The chain joins TRBV5-1 to TRBJ2-2; tentative D call: TRBD1 (6 bases). The CDR3 is 15 residues long. V was pared by 6 bases and J by 4 bases, with 16 bases between. The V gene's germline CDR1 is SGHRS and CDR2 YFSETQ. The CDR3 DNA sequence: TGCGCCAGCACCGCCTCGTTGGGGGCCACCGGGGAGCTGTTTTTT. Translation gives CASTASLGATGELFF.

The chain links TRBV4-3 to TRBJ1-4; D gene uncertain. The CDR3 has 11 residues. V shed 0 bases and J shed 10 bases, with 3 bases lying between them. Germline V gene sequence: CDR1 LGHNA, CDR2 YSLEER. CDR3 sequence reads: CASSQESKLFF. The CDR3, as DNA: TGCGCCAGCAGCCAAGAGTCAAAACTGTTTTTT.

With regard to this clone: Other nucleotide sequences in the sample specify the same CDR3. The chain employs TRBV10-3 and TRBJ1-2; no firm D call. The V gene's germline CDR1 is ENHRY and CDR2 SYGVKD. The V and J ends lost 2 bases and 0 bases respectively, with 4 bases between them. The CDR3 runs to 13 residues. Written as DNA, the CDR3 is TGTGCCATCAGTGAGGGAGCTAACTATGGCTACACCTTC. Protein product: CAISEGANYGYTF.

This clone appeared a single time. The chain links TRBV29-1 to TRBJ1-2; D uncertain. Germline assignment: CDR1 SQVTM and CDR2 ANQGSEA. This CDR3 is built from 14 residues. V was pared by 2 bases and J by 5 bases, with 15 bases between. The CDR3 DNA reads as TGCAGCGTTGAACCCCCAGGATCAGTTTATGGCTACACCTTC. Its translation is CSVEPPGSVYGYTF.

The chain links TRBV29-1 to TRBJ2-6; 7 nucleotides align to TRBD1. The CDR3 has 15 amino acids. Germline values: CDR1 SQVTM, CDR2 ANQGSEA. The ends lost 6 bases at V and 0 bases at J; junction bases unmatched: 5. CDR3 in amino acids: CSVLGQLSGANVLTF. The CDR3 DNA reads as TGCAGCGTGCTGGGACAGCTCTCTGGGGCCAACGTCCTGACTTTC. Full variable domain (missing parts from reference TRBV29-1 and TRBJ2-6): SAVISQKPSRDICQRGTSLTIQCQVDSQVTMMFWYRQQPGQSLTLIATANQGSEATYESGFVIDKFPISRPNLTFSTLTVSNMSPEDSSIYLCSVLGQLSGANVLTFGAGSRLTVL.

The CDR3 bases are TGTGCCAGCTCAACAGGGCGAAGCAATCAGCCCCAGCATTTT. Translated: CASSTGRSNQPQHF. The chain couples TRBV18 to TRBJ1-5, with D possibly matching TRBD1 (6 bases). The germline V and J ends were trimmed by 5 bases and 1 base, with 9 bases remaining between them. This CDR3 is 14 amino acids long. Germline V gives CDR1 KGHSH, CDR2 LQKENI.

This clone was counted between two and nine times. This chain's CDR3 is CASSLDKSGNNEQFF. The CDR3 region has the DNA TGTGCCAGCAGCTTAGATAAGAGCGGAAACAATGAGCAGTTCTTC. The chain links TRBV7-2 to TRBJ2-1; D possibly corresponds to TRBD2 (5 bases). The CDR3 loop spans 15 amino acids. Trimming took 1 base from V and 5 from J, leaving 12 bases between them. CDR1 and CDR2 (germline): SGHTA, FQGNSA.

J is TRBJ2-5 and V is TRBV5-1; perhaps TRBD2 as D (6 bases). V was trimmed by 4 bases and J by 5 bases, leaving 21 bases between them. This CDR3 has 16 residues. Germline V gives CDR1 SGHRS, CDR2 YFSETQ. CDR3 sequence reads: CASSPLGLGGDETQYF. CDR3 nucleotides: TGCGCCAGCAGCCCTCTCGGACTCGGGGGTGACGAGACCCAGTACTTC. The whole variable domain, filled in from reference TRBV5-1 and TRBJ2-5, reads KAGVTQTPRYLIKTRGQQVTLSCSPISGHRSVSWYQQTPGQGLQFLFEYFSETQRNKGNFPGRFSGRQFSNSRSEMNVSTLELGDSALYLCASSPLGLGGDETQYFGPGTRLLVL.

This clone was counted only a few times. The DNA for the CDR3 is TGTGCCAGCAGCTTTGTAAGGGCCTCTTATGGCTACACCTTC. It codes for CASSFVRASYGYTF. This chain links TRBV13 with TRBJ1-2; D not resolved. The V and J ends lost 3 bases and 5 bases respectively, with 13 bases between them. Germline loops: CDR1 PRHDT, CDR2 FYEKMQ (reference sequence). This CDR3 contains 14 residues.

The V and J genes are TRBV7-8 and TRBJ1-1; the D gene is possibly TRBD1 (6 bases). In germline, CDR1 is SGHVS, CDR2 FQNEAQ. The V gene lost 1 base and the J gene lost 0 bases, with 18 bases spanning the gap. The CDR3 has 18 amino acids. This CDR3 is CASSLVPWAGAVNTEAFF. DNA for the CDR3: TGTGCCAGCAGCTTAGTTCCCTGGGCAGGGGCGGTGAACACTGAAGCTTTCTTT.

This chain connects TRBV5-4 to TRBJ1-5; D not certain. V was cut by 0 bases and J by 3 bases, with 7 bases left in between. This CDR3 is 14 amino acids long. CDR1 and CDR2 (germline): SGHNT, YYREEE (reference sequence). The CDR3 sequence: CASSLDGDNQPQHF. CDR3 coding DNA: TGTGCCAGCAGCTTGGACGGCGACAATCAGCCCCAGCATTTT.

This rearrangement joins TRBV7-2 to TRBJ1-6; D might be TRBD1 (5 bases). The CDR3 covers 15 residues. The V end lost 7 bases, the J end lost 9 bases, and 19 bases lay between the germline ends. Germline V gene sequence: CDR1 SGHTA, CDR2 FQGNSA. The CDR3 nucleotides read TGTGCCAGCACCCCCTTAGCCGGGGGTAGTTCACCCCTCCACTTT. The encoded protein is CASTPLAGGSSPLHF. The complete variable domain, with remaining parts taken from reference TRBV7-2 and TRBJ1-6, reads GAGVSQSPSNKVTEKGKDVELRCDPISGHTALYWYRQSLGQGLEFLIYFQGNSAPDKSGLPSDRFSAERTGGSVSTLTIQRTQQEDSAVYLCASTPLAGGSSPLHFGNGTRLTVT.

This clone was seen just once. V and J are TRBV7-7 and TRBJ2-3, with D possibly TRBD1 on 6 matching bases. Germline V lookup: CDR1 SSHAT, CDR2 FNYEAQ (reference sequence). CDR3 length: 16 amino acids. Trimming left V 5 bases short and J 6 bases short, with 21 bases between. In nucleotides, the CDR3 is TGTGCCAGCAGCCTACGCGGCAGGGGAGCAGGGGATACGCAGTATTTT. Protein: CASSLRGRGAGDTQYF.

The chain uses TRBV30 and TRBJ2-3; TRBD2 matches 8 bases. The V gene end was trimmed by 2 bases and the J gene end by 6 bases; junction bases not matched to a gene: 7. This CDR3 region has 14 residues. CDR1 and CDR2 from the germline V gene are GTSNPN and SVGIG (reference sequence). CDR3 protein: CAWSSGGMRDTQYF. CDR3 in DNA: TGTGCCTGGAGTTCGGGGGGGATGAGGGATACGCAGTATTTT.